The entry below gives a single T cell receptor (beta chain) sequence along with its context. Its antigen is still unknown. These data come from a study of blood T cells in healthy people across ages. About the study: There was about one barcoded beta molecule captured by template switching per two T cells.

Each sample provided at least 5 micrograms of extracted total RNA. Sample-barcoded 5' priming and a J-beta primer mix drove a second PCR of roughly 7 to 11 cycles. MiXCR, applied by TCRdb to the 5' RACE reads, yields one record per CDR3 protein. The sample has about 1.4 million distinct CDR3 sequences, roughly 59% seen once. Study-wide results and caveats: Researchers report that TCR beta diversity correlated strongly with naive T cell percentage. Conclusively comparing naive with antigen-experienced cells was impossible with unsorted PBMCs.

This sequence was found in a man younger than 35 in good health. The sequenced sample consisted of blood.

CDR3 DNA: TGCGCCAGCAGCTTCGGAGGGTCGCGGTCCGAAAAACTGTTTTTT. This sequence encodes CASSFGGSRSEKLFF. This chain uses TRBV4-1 with TRBJ1-4; D unclear. Germline loops: CDR1 MGHRA, CDR2 YSYEKL. The CDR3 is 15 residues long. V lost 5 bases to trimming and J lost 8 bases, with 18 bases between them.